This T cell receptor beta chain was observed in a study of T-cell reconstitution after alpha-beta-depleted transplantation in children (dated by TCRdb to the mid-2010s). For the study in its entirety: Using TCR repertoire profiling, the study quantitatively followed how T-cell immune reconstitution unfolded in children after TCRalphabeta/CD19-depleted allogeneic hematopoietic cell transplantation.

Broad study findings and their caveats: Hyperexpanded clone frequencies declined over subsequent months; after one year, T-cell counts and TCRbeta diversity were mostly attributed to newly produced T cells. In some patients, the high TCRbeta diversity seen at day 60 was put down to recipient T cells and intrathymic progenitors that had survived conditioning. About two months after transplant, the apparently early recovery of alphabetaT-cell counts reportedly depended on just several hundred clones that had expanded rapidly and came from non-depleted graft cells.

According to the germline V gene (reference sequence), CDR1 reads LGHDT and CDR2 reads YNNKEL. Ends trimmed: V by 2 bases, J by 6 bases; bases unmatched to a gene: 6. The CDR3 covers 15 residues, taking in both the cysteine and the phenylalanine. The DNA shown is the 45-base CDR3, in frame from base 1. A remark on this clonotype: Its antigen is unknown. Per-base qualities were not stored, and no clone one base away is much larger.

The receptor library was made with PCR. The data were produced on an Illumina HiSeq 2500. TCR library preparation used molecular barcoding, with unique molecular identifiers applied to normalize quantification of the TCRbeta repertoire. The raw public reads went through TCRdb reprocessing: fastp at Q25, MiXCR clone calling, in-frame beta chains kept. Rows with one shared CDR3 protein collapse into an entry with the most common genes and DNA. The sample table records 610,000 or so distinct CDR3 sequences; 25% to 30% of these occur just once. The top ten clonotypes cover about 35% of the sample. The treatment or condition label corresponds to: allogeneic hematopoietic cell transplantation with graft depleted of TCRalphabeta T cells and CD19 B cells. The children who served as transplant recipients had been given grafts of TCRalphabeta/CD19-depleted allogeneic hematopoietic cells.

This clonotype originated in a boy less than two years old with Wiskott-Aldrich syndrome, due to receive a stem cell transplant. The sequence is built from TRBV3-1 and TRBJ2-3; TRBD2 lines up with 9 middle nucleotides. The sequencing used PBMCs, collected before TCRalphabeta/CD19-depleted stem cell transplant. The CDR3 protein: CASSQRSGSSDTQYF. The DNA sequence is given as TGTGCCAGCAGCCAACGTAGCGGGAGTTCCGATACGCAGTATTTT.